The text below deals with one T cell receptor (beta chain). Its antigen remains unknown. With 5 bases clipped from V and 10 bases from J, the junction kept 8 bases outside the gene matches. Germline CDR1 is SEHNR and CDR2 is FQNEAQ (reference sequence). This CDR3 contains 14 residues. This entry is derived from a study of OX40 agonist ivuxolimab in advanced cancers. The overall study: Patients were infused with ivuxolimab every 2 weeks at 0.01 to 10 mg/kg. Averaging around 60 years in age, with a range of 23 to 79, the cohort was around 87% male. Among those treated, three patients had partial responses, one with hepatocellular carcinoma and two with cutaneous melanoma.

Overall study results and limits: In the 0.1-3.0 mg/kg groups, partial responders showed among the lowest expansion.

Here immunoSEQ multiplex PCR was the method, and the copy in TCRdb shows in-frame clones only, minus some. The sample yields 84,000 or so clones, approximately 80% seen once. The receptor's source is an adult with an advanced solid tumor such as melanoma, head and neck, liver or kidney cancer. Sequenced material: CD4+ or CD8+ T cells sorted from blood, taken in a trial of the OX40 agonist ivuxolimab. V usage is TRBV7-9 and J usage is TRBJ2-1, with 10 bases lining up with TRBD2. For the CDR3, the DNA is TGTGCCAGCAGCACTAGCGGGGCCGCGGGGGAGCAGTTCTTC. As protein: CASSTSGAAGEQFF.